One sample yielded the 3 T cell receptor beta chains listed below, sequenced in a study of cytomegalovirus exposure and HLA in healthy donors. The PCR ran on 60 Vbeta and 13 Jbeta primers. TCRdb's table, derived via immunoSEQ multiplex PCR, lists solely in-frame clones and lacks some. The data contain some 140,000 clones, around 77% of them singletons. Input material: PBMCs. The receptors were sampled from a man aged 25-45 years in good health and CMV-seronegative.

This clone was observed a few times. This sequence joins TRBV7-3 and TRBJ2-7, with D tentatively TRBD1 (6 bases). Trimming cost V 5 bases and J 9 bases, with 32 bases left between them. Germline assignment: CDR1 SGHTA and CDR2 FQGTGA. CDR3 length: 18 residues. The CDR3 DNA reads TGTGCCAGCAGCACCTCACCCCGGTGGGGGCGTAACCCTCATGGGCAGTACTTC. Encoded protein: CASSTSPRWGRNPHGQYF.

The chain's CDR3 is CASSYQGDGGYTF. CDR3 nucleotide sequence: TGTGCCAGCAGCTACCAGGGGGATGGAGGCTACACCTTC. The rearrangement links TRBV7-8 to TRBJ1-2; 7 bases line up with TRBD1. The CDR3 loop spans 13 amino acids. V lost 4 bases, J lost 8 bases, and 7 bases stayed unmatched. The germline gives CDR1 SGHVS, CDR2 FQNEAQ.

V usage is TRBV11-3 and J usage is TRBJ2-3; possibly TRBD2 for D (5 bases). This CDR3 is built from 16 residues. Trimming left V 5 bases short and J 0 bases short, with 15 bases between. Germline values: CDR1 SGHNT, CDR2 YENEEA. CDR3 sequence: CASSPGRDPSTDTQYF. As DNA, the CDR3 is TGTGCCAGCAGCCCAGGTCGGGATCCTAGCACAGATACGCAGTATTTT.